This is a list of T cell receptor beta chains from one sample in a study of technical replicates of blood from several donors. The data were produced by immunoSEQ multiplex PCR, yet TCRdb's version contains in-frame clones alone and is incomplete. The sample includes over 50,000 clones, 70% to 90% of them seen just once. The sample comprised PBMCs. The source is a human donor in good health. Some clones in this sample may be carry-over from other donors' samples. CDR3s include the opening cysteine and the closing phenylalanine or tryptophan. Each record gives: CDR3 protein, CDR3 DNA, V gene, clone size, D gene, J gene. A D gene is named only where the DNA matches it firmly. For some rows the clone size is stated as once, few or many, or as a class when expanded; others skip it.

CDR3aa: CARAAGGPSCVQYF; CDR3nt: TGTGCCAGGGCCGCGGGGGGGCCATCCTGCGTGCAGTACTTC; v_gene: TRBV6-6; abundance: -; d_gene: TRBD2; j_gene: TRBJ2-7
CDR3aa: CASAYRGSTGELFF; CDR3nt: TGTGCCAGCGCCTACAGGGGGAGCACCGGGGAGCTGTTTTTT; v_gene: TRBV2; abundance: once; d_gene: TRBD1; j_gene: TRBJ2-2
CDR3aa: CASAPANEKLFF; CDR3nt: TGTGCCTCCGCCCCGGCTAATGAAAAACTGTTTTTT; v_gene: TRBV30; abundance: -; d_gene: -; j_gene: TRBJ1-4
CDR3aa: CASSENTQGGNQPQHF; CDR3nt: TGTGCCAGCAGTGAAAACACCCAGGGGGGCAATCAGCCCCAGCATTTT; v_gene: TRBV6-1; abundance: -; d_gene: TRBD1; j_gene: TRBJ1-5
CDR3aa: CATSGRDRGFQETQYF; CDR3nt: TGTGCCACCAGCGGCCGGGACAGGGGATTCCAAGAGACCCAGTACTTC; v_gene: TRBV15; abundance: once; d_gene: TRBD1; j_gene: TRBJ2-5
CDR3aa: CASSVGAGVLQETQYF; CDR3nt: TGTGCCAGCAGCGTAGGGGCGGGGGTTTTGCAAGAGACCCAGTACTTC; v_gene: TRBV9; abundance: -; d_gene: TRBD2; j_gene: TRBJ2-5
CDR3aa: CASSFYRDQETQYF; CDR3nt: TGTGCCAGCAGTTTTTACAGGGACCAAGAGACCCAGTACTTC; v_gene: TRBV27; abundance: -; d_gene: -; j_gene: TRBJ2-5
CDR3aa: CASSSTNSGANVLTF; CDR3nt: TGTGCCAGTAGTTCGACAAATTCTGGGGCCAACGTCCTGACTTTC; v_gene: TRBV19; abundance: -; d_gene: -; j_gene: TRBJ2-6
CDR3aa: CASSPDSLGTDTQYF; CDR3nt: TGTGCCAGCAGCCCGGACTCCCTGGGCACAGATACGCAGTATTTT; v_gene: TRBV7-2; abundance: -; d_gene: -; j_gene: TRBJ2-3
CDR3aa: CAIRPGSSLIADTQYF; CDR3nt: TGTGCCATCAGGCCGGGATCATCCCTGATCGCAGATACGCAGTATTTT; v_gene: TRBV10-3; abundance: -; d_gene: -; j_gene: TRBJ2-3
CDR3aa: CASSPGRGHEKLFF; CDR3nt: TGCGCCAGCTCCCCGGGCAGGGGGCATGAAAAACTGTTTTTT; v_gene: TRBV5-1; abundance: once; d_gene: TRBD1; j_gene: TRBJ1-4
CDR3aa: CASSAQSGGYNEQFF; CDR3nt: TGTGCCAGCAGCGCACAGAGCGGGGGGTACAATGAGCAGTTCTTC; v_gene: TRBV9; abundance: -; d_gene: TRBD2; j_gene: TRBJ2-1
CDR3aa: CASSRDRQAGYTF; CDR3nt: TGTGCCAGCAGCCGGGACCGACAGGCTGGCTACACCTTC; v_gene: TRBV7-2; abundance: -; d_gene: -; j_gene: TRBJ1-2
CDR3aa: CATSRDRRASGANVLTF; CDR3nt: TGTGCCACCAGCAGAGATCGGAGGGCCTCTGGGGCCAACGTCCTGACTTTC; v_gene: TRBV15; abundance: -; d_gene: -; j_gene: TRBJ2-6
CDR3aa: CASSSRDSHYEQYF; CDR3nt: TGTGCCAGCAGCAGCAGGGACAGCCACTACGAGCAGTACTTC; v_gene: TRBV21-1; abundance: -; d_gene: -; j_gene: TRBJ2-7
CDR3aa: CASSLLSGGHTHF; CDR3nt: TGTGCCAGCAGCTTATTGTCCGGGGGTCACACCCATTTT; v_gene: TRBV7-8; abundance: -; d_gene: -; j_gene: TRBJ1-5
CDR3aa: CASSRSGVQETQYF; CDR3nt: TGTGCCAGCAGCCGCAGCGGGGTCCAAGAGACCCAGTACTTC; v_gene: TRBV7-9; abundance: -; d_gene: TRBD2; j_gene: TRBJ2-5
CDR3aa: CASSRREANYGYTF; CDR3nt: TGTGCCAGCAGTCGACGGGAAGCTAACTATGGCTACACCTTC; v_gene: TRBV9; abundance: -; d_gene: -; j_gene: TRBJ1-2
CDR3aa: CATNSGGKGTQYF; CDR3nt: TGTGCCACCAACAGCGGGGGGAAGGGGACCCAGTACTTC; v_gene: TRBV19; abundance: -; d_gene: TRBD2; j_gene: TRBJ2-5
CDR3aa: CASRQGTSSTYEQYF; CDR3nt: TGTGCCAGCAGACAGGGGACTAGCAGTACCTACGAGCAGTACTTC; v_gene: TRBV5-4; abundance: -; d_gene: TRBD2; j_gene: TRBJ2-7
CDR3aa: CASSSGLAGGAYNEQFF; CDR3nt: TGTGCCAGCAGCTCGGGACTAGCGGGAGGCGCCTACAATGAGCAGTTCTTC; v_gene: TRBV7-9; abundance: -; d_gene: TRBD2; j_gene: TRBJ2-1
CDR3aa: CASSSKTGGELGYTF; CDR3nt: TGTGCCAGCAGCTCCAAGACAGGGGGCGAACTTGGCTACACCTTC; v_gene: TRBV6-5; abundance: once; d_gene: TRBD1; j_gene: TRBJ1-2